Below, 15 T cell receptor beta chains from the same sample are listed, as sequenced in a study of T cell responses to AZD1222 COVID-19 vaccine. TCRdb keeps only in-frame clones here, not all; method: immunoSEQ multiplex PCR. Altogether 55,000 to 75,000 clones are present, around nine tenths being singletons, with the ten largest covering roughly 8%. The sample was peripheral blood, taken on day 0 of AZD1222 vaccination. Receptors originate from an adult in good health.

This chain's CDR3 is CASSRYPPTATGGSYGYTF. DNA of the CDR3: TGTGCCAGCAGCCGTTACCCCCCCACTGCGACAGGGGGGAGCTATGGCTACACCTTC. The chain uses TRBV11-2 and TRBJ1-2, with 9 nucleotides matching TRBD1. Germline V gene data show CDR1 as SGHAT and CDR2 as FQNNGV. The CDR3 is made up of 19 amino acids. The junction had 20 bases not matched to a gene; V was cut back by 5 bases and J by 4 bases.

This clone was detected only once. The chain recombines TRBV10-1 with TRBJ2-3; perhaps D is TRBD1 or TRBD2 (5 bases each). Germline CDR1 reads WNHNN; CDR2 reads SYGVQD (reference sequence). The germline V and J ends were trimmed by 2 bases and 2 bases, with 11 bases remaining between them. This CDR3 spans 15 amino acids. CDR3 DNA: TGCGCCAGCAGTGAGACCCCGGGGCACACAGATACGCAGTATTTT. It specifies CASSETPGHTDTQYF.

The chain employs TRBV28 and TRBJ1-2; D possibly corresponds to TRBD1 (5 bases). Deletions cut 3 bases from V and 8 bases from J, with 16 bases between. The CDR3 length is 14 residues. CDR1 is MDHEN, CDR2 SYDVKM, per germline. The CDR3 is CASSFIGTPEGYTF. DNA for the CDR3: TGTGCCAGCAGTTTTATCGGGACCCCAGAAGGCTACACCTTC.

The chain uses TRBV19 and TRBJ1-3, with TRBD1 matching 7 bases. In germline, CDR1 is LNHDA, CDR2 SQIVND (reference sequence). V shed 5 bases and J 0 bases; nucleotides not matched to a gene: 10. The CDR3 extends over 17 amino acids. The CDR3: CASSFSTGDRSGNTIYF. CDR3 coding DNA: TGTGCCAGTAGTTTCTCAACAGGGGACCGCTCTGGAAACACCATATATTTT.

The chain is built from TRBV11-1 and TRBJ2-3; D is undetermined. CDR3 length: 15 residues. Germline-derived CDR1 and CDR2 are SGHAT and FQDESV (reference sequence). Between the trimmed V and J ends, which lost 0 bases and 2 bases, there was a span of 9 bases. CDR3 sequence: CASSLALGPTDTQYF. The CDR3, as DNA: TGTGCCAGCAGCTTAGCGTTAGGGCCCACAGATACGCAGTATTTT.

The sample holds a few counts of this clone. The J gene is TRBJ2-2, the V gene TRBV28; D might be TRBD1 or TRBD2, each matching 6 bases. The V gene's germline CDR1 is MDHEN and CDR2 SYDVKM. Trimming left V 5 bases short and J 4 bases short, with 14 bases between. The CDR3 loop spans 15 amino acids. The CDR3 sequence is CASSTKGGATGELFF. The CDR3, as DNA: TGTGCCAGCAGTACAAAGGGGGGCGCCACCGGGGAGCTGTTTTTT.

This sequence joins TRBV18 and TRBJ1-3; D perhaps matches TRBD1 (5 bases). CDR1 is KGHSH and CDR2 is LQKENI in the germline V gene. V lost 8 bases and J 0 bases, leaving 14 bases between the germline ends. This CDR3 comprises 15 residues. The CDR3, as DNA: TGTGCCAGCGCCAGGGACCGGAGCTCTGGAAACACCATATATTTT. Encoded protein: CASARDRSSGNTIYF.

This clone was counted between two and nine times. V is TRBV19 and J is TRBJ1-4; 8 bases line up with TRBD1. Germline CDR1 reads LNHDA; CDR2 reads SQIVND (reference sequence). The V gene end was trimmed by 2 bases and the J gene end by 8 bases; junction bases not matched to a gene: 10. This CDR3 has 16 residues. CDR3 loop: CASSITPGTGAEKLFF. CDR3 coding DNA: TGTGCCAGTAGTATAACACCGGGGACAGGCGCCGAAAAACTGTTTTTT.

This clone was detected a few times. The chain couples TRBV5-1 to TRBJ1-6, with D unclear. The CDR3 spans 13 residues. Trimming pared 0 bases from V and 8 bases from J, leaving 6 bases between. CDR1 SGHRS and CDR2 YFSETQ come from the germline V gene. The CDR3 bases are TGCGCCAGCAGCTTGGGGGAAGATTCACCCCTCCACTTT. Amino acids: CASSLGEDSPLHF.

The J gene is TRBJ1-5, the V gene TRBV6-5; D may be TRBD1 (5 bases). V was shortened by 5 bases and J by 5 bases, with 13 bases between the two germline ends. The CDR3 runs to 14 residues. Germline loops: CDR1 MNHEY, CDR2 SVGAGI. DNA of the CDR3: TGTGCCAGCAGTACCGGGCAGGGCTATCAGCCCCAGCATTTT. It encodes CASSTGQGYQPQHF.

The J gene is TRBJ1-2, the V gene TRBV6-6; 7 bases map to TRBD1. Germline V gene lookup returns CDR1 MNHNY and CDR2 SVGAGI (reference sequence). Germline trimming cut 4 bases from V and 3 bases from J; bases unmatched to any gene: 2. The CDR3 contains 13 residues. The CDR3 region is CASSFTGDYGYTF. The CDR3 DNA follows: TGTGCCAGCAGTTTCACAGGGGACTATGGCTACACCTTC.

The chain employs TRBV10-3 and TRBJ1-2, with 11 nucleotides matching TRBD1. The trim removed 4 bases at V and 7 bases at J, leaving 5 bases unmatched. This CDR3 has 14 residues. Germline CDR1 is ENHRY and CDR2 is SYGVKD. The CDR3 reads CAISVSGTGGGYTF. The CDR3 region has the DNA TGTGCCATCAGTGTTTCCGGGACAGGGGGTGGCTACACCTTC.

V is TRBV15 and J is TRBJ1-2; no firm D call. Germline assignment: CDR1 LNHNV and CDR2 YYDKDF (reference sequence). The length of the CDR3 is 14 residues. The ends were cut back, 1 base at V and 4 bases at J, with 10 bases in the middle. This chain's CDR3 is CATSRVRQSYGYTF. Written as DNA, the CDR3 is TGTGCCACCAGCAGAGTAAGGCAGAGCTATGGCTACACCTTC.

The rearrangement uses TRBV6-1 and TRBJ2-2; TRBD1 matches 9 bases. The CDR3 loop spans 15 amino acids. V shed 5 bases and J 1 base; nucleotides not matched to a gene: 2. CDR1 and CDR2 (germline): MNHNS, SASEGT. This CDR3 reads CASSRTGENTGELFF. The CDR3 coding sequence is TGTGCCAGCAGTCGGACAGGGGAGAACACCGGGGAGCTGTTTTTT.

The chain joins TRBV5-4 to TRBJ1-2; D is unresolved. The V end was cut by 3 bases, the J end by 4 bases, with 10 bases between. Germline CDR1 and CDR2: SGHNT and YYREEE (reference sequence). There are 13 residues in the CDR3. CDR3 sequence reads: CASSSDGSYGYTF. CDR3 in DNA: TGTGCCAGCAGCTCAGACGGATCCTATGGCTACACCTTC.